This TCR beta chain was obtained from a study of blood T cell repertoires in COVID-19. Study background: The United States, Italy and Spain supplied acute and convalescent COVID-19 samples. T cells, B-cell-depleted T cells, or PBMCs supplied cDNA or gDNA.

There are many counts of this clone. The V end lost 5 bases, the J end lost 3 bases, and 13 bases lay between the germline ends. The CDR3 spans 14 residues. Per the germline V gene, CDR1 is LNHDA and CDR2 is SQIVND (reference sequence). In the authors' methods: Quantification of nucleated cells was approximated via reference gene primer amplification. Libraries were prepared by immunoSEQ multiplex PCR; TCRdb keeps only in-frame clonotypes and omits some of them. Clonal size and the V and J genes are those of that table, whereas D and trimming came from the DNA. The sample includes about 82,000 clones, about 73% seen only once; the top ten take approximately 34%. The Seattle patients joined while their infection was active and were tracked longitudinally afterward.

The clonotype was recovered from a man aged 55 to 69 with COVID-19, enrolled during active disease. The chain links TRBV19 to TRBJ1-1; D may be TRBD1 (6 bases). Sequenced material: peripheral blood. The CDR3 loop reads CASSFLTGYTEAFF. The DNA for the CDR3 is TGTGCCAGTAGTTTCCTCACAGGGTACACTGAAGCTTTCTTT. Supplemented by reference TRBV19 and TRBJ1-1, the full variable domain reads DGGITQSPKYLFRKEGQNVTLSCEQNLNHDAMYWYRQDPGQGLRLIYYSQIVNDFQKGDIAEGYSVSREKKESFPLTVTSAQKNPTAFYLCASSFLTGYTEAFFGQGTRLTVV.